These 14 T cell receptor beta chains originate from one sample sequenced in a study of T cell responses to AZD1222 COVID-19 vaccine (dated by TCRdb to the early 2020s). The label giving this sample's time point can be read as: about 28 days (+/-7) after the second vaccine dose. Library prep was done by the immunoSEQ multiplex PCR assay. The clones in this table, taken by TCRdb from immuneACCESS, are in-frame only. Not every clone is retained; where verified, under half of the shortfall comes from an unresolved V gene, and the cause of the rest is unknown. This sample lists around 96,000 clones; 90% to 95% were detected once. The top ten hold under 14% of the sample. Sequencing used peripheral blood, obtained 28 days after the second AZD1222 dose. The receptors come from an adult who received the AZD1222 COVID-19 vaccine.

Here the CDR3 DNA reads TGTGCCAGCTCACCCGGACAGTCCTCACCCCTCCACTTT. This gives the protein CASSPGQSSPLHF. This chain joins TRBV18 and TRBJ1-6; D is perhaps TRBD1 (6 bases). The CDR3 runs to 13 residues. V was cut by 3 bases and J by 10 bases, with 10 bases left in between. The V gene's germline CDR1 is KGHSH and CDR2 LQKENI.

This chain connects TRBV11-2 to TRBJ1-2; D perhaps matches TRBD1 (6 bases). Trimming pared 5 bases from V and 8 bases from J, leaving 18 bases between. This CDR3 is 14 amino acids long. The germline V gene has CDR1 SGHAT and CDR2 FQNNGV. CDR3 region: CASSPGQLNRGYTF. The CDR3 bases are TGTGCCAGCAGCCCAGGACAGCTCAACCGCGGCTACACCTTC.

This clone was observed once. V and J are TRBV15 and TRBJ2-3, with D maybe TRBD1 (5 bases). This CDR3 comprises 16 residues. Germline lookup yields CDR1 LNHNV and CDR2 YYDKDF (reference sequence). Trimming took 4 bases from V and 4 from J, leaving 18 bases between them. The chain's CDR3 is CATSIPPRVGADTQYF. The CDR3 DNA reads TGTGCCACCAGCATACCCCCCAGGGTGGGTGCAGATACGCAGTATTTT.

The chain couples TRBV2 to TRBJ1-2, with a tentative D call TRBD1 (6 bases). CDR3 length: 13 residues. The germline V gene encodes CDR1 SNHLY and CDR2 FYNNEI. Trimming stripped 3 bases from V and 2 bases from J, with 7 bases between. CDR3 region: CASSDQGNYGYTF. In DNA, the CDR3 is TGTGCCAGCAGTGACCAGGGGAACTATGGCTACACCTTC.

The V gene is TRBV7-9, the J gene TRBJ2-1, with D perhaps matching TRBD1 (5 bases). Deletions cut 1 base from V and 4 bases from J, with 11 bases between. Germline loops: CDR1 SEHNR, CDR2 FQNEAQ (reference sequence). The CDR3 loop spans 15 amino acids. CDR3: CASSLDRCPYNEQFF. CDR3 in DNA: TGTGCCAGCAGCTTAGACAGGTGCCCTTACAATGAGCAGTTCTTC.

This clone appeared a single time. V gene TRBV12-3 or TRBV12-4 combines with J gene TRBJ1-2; 8 bases align to TRBD1. Trimming took 7 bases from V and 9 from J; bases not matched to a gene: 10. The CDR3 has 13 residues. CDR3 sequence: CASTPDRGRSYTF. DNA of the CDR3: TGTGCCAGCACTCCAGACAGGGGAAGGAGCTACACCTTC.

The gene calls are TRBV7-2 and TRBJ2-1, with D possibly matching TRBD2 (6 bases). Trimming took off 2 bases at V and 12 bases at J, with 8 bases between the two ends. CDR1 is SGHTA, CDR2 FQGNSA, per germline. The length of the CDR3 is 11 residues. CDR3 coding DNA: TGTGCCAGCAGCTTACTAGCGTGGCAGTTCTTC. Encoded protein: CASSLLAWQFF.

The rearrangement uses TRBV29-1 and TRBJ1-2, with 9 nucleotides matching TRBD1. The V segment lost 8 bases and the J segment 7 bases; nucleotides outside the gene matches: 8. Germline V CDR1 and CDR2: SQVTM, ANQGSEA. The CDR3 is made up of 12 amino acids. The CDR3 DNA sequence: TGCAGCATTCACAGGGGGCTAAGTGGCTACACCTTC. Translated: CSIHRGLSGYTF.

V is TRBV9 and J is TRBJ1-2, with 9 bases matching TRBD1. Germline assignment: CDR1 SGDLS and CDR2 YYNGEE. The CDR3 sequence is 15 residues long. V lost 4 bases to trimming and J lost 3 bases; unmatched junction nucleotides: 7. This CDR3 reads CASSPTTGGYYGYTF. The CDR3 DNA follows: TGTGCCAGCAGCCCCACTACAGGGGGCTACTATGGCTACACCTTC.

The genes are TRBV28 and TRBJ2-7; D remains unclear. V lost 5 bases and J lost 2, with 16 bases in between. Germline loops: CDR1 MDHEN, CDR2 SYDVKM. There are 15 residues in the CDR3. The CDR3 DNA reads as TGTGCCAGCAGTCCCTTCGCCCCAAACCCCTACGAGCAGTACTTC. Translated, it gives CASSPFAPNPYEQYF. Looking up the rest from reference TRBV28 and TRBJ2-7 gives the full variable domain: DVKVTQSSRYLVKRTGEKVFLECVQDMDHENMFWYRQDPGLGLRLIYFSYDVKMKEKGDIPEGYSVSREKKERFSLILESASTNQTSMYLCASSPFAPNPYEQYFGPGTRLTVT.

V usage is TRBV10-2 and J usage is TRBJ1-5; no clear D gene. The CDR3 runs to 12 residues. The V end was cut by 3 bases, the J end by 5 bases, with 5 bases between. Germline values: CDR1 WSHSY, CDR2 SAAADI. This CDR3 reads CASSDAHQPQHF. The CDR3, as DNA: TGCGCCAGCAGTGATGCTCATCAGCCCCAGCATTTT.

J is TRBJ2-1 and V is TRBV27; 7 bases fit TRBD1. CDR1 and CDR2 from the germline V gene are MNHEY and SMNVEV (reference sequence). Trimming cost V 4 bases and J 6 bases; bases outside gene matches: 18. The CDR3 runs 18 residues. Here the CDR3 reads CASSSFYGQASPSNEQFF. CDR3 bases: TGTGCCAGCAGTTCATTTTATGGACAGGCATCCCCTTCCAATGAGCAGTTCTTC.

This chain connects TRBV2 to TRBJ2-5; D is possibly TRBD1 (6 bases). V lost 2 bases and J lost 9, with 22 bases in between. Germline CDR1 is SNHLY and CDR2 is FYNNEI. CDR3 length equals 16 residues. The CDR3 region is CASSELGSALAGAQYF. The CDR3 nucleotides are TGTGCCAGCAGTGAACTTGGTAGCGCCCTCGCAGGGGCCCAGTACTTC. Full variable domain (remainder filled in from reference TRBV2 and TRBJ2-5): EPEVTQTPSHQVTQMGQEVILRCVPISNHLYFYWYRQILGQKVEFLVSFYNNEISEKSEIFDDQFSVERPDGSNFTLKIRSTKLEDSAMYFCASSELGSALAGAQYFGPGTRLLVL.

The chain couples TRBV7-8 to TRBJ2-3; either TRBD1 or TRBD2 may fit D (6 bases each). Germline CDR1 reads SGHVS; CDR2 reads FQNEAQ. V was shortened by 5 bases and J by 7 bases, with 13 bases between the two germline ends. The CDR3 has 13 amino acids. Here the CDR3 reads CASSLQGGNTQYF. The CDR3 DNA reads as TGTGCCAGCAGCCTACAGGGAGGAAATACGCAGTATTTT.